Described below is a single T cell receptor beta chain sequence and its context. Its antigen is unknown. This sample was taken from a study of regulatory T cells in long-lasting Graves disease. In building TCR beta libraries, iRepertoire HTBI primers were used together with Arm-PCR of CDR3 regions. Using its own MiXCR run on the multiplex PCR reads, TCRdb lists one record per CDR3 protein. The sample has roughly 380,000 distinct CDR3 sequences, around 16% seen once. CDR1 and CDR2 (germline): DFQATT, SNEGSKA (reference sequence). V lost 5 bases to trimming and J lost 7 bases, with 15 bases between them. The CDR3 has 13 amino acids. The time point denotes: newly diagnosed GD, antithyroid drugs for less than 3 months. After RNA was extracted from PBMCs, the TCR library was made from it. It was by American Thyroid Association guidelines that Graves' disease was diagnosed. Study-level findings and limits: The small sample size may have reduced accuracy. TRBV28, TRBJ1-2 and TRBJ2-5 were segments that persistent disease favored. Examination was confined to peripheral blood, excluding thyroid tissue.

This clonotype was obtained from a female donor with Graves disease. The chain carries TRBV20-1 and TRBJ1-5; D may be TRBD1 (5 bases). The sequences come from peripheral blood mononuclear cells (PBMCs), collected at new diagnosis, from a patient treated with antithyroid drugs. The CDR3 is CSARRQFGQPQHF. The CDR3 nucleotides are TGCAGTGCTCGGAGACAGTTTGGCCAGCCCCAGCATTTT.